Presented here are 18 T cell receptor beta chains from one specimen sequenced in a study of CD8+CD57+ T cells in acquired aplastic anemia. Profiling of TCR beta VDJ combinations and CDR3 sequences used genomic DNA as template. One entry per CDR3 protein, called by TCRdb with MiXCR from the reads. This sample has roughly 100,000 distinct CDR3 sequences, with 55% to 75% found just once. Patients picked for sequencing had shown CD8+CD57+ cell expansion detected by flow cytometry. Sequenced input: sorted CD4+, CD8+, or CD8+CD57+ T cells (not recorded which) from PBMCs. The origin of the receptors is a human donor with aplastic anemia.

There are many counts of this clonotype. This sequence joins TRBV9 and TRBJ2-7, with D perhaps matching TRBD1 or TRBD2 (5 bases each). This CDR3 has 16 residues. The germline CDR1 and CDR2 sequences are SGDLS and YYNGEE. Trimming removed 0 bases at V and 2 bases at J, with 15 bases between. The CDR3 loop is CASSVGGTDPTYEQYF. As DNA, the CDR3 is TGTGCCAGCAGCGTAGGGGGGACGGACCCTACCTACGAGCAGTACTTC. Variable domain in full (rest from reference TRBV9 and TRBJ2-7): DSGVTQTPKHLITATGQRVTLRCSPRSGDLSVYWYQQSLDQGLQFLIQYYNGEERAKGNILERFSAQQFPDLHSELNLSSLELGDSALYFCASSVGGTDPTYEQYFGPGTRLTVT.

The chain is built from TRBV15 and TRBJ2-7, with TRBD2 matching 11 bases. Germline lookup yields CDR1 LNHNV and CDR2 YYDKDF (reference sequence). CDR3 length: 15 residues. Trimming removed 3 bases from V and 6 bases from J; junction bases left unmatched: 7. The CDR3 here is CATSRRWGTSGEQYF. CDR3 sequence (DNA): TGTGCCACCAGCAGGAGATGGGGGACTAGCGGCGAGCAGTACTTC.

Note on this clonotype: Since the CDR3 does not end with the conserved phenylalanine or tryptophan, this likely comes from a read error. The genes are TRBV10-3 and TRBJ1-1; a possible D gene is TRBD1 (6 bases). Germline V lookup: CDR1 ENHRY, CDR2 SYGVKD. The CDR3 totals 16 residues. V was pared by 6 bases and J by 1 base, with 18 bases between. The CDR3 sequence: CAIRDSGAASNTEAFL. The CDR3 nucleotides are TGTGCCATCAGGGATTCGGGGGCAGCCTCGAACACTGAAGCTTTCCTT.

This chain uses TRBV29-1 with TRBJ2-3; D is uncertain. The CDR3 consists of 10 residues. V lost 0 bases, J lost 10 bases, and 5 bases lay in between. The V gene's germline CDR1 is SQVTM and CDR2 ANQGSEA. The CDR3 nucleotides read TGCAGCGTTGAAGATCGCCCGCAGTATTTT. This gives the protein CSVEDRPQYF.

The chain combines TRBV7-8 with TRBJ1-2; TRBD1 matches at 8 bases. Trimming at V came to 5 bases and at J to 3 bases, leaving 14 bases not matched to a gene. This CDR3 contains 17 residues. Germline assignment: CDR1 SGHVS and CDR2 FQNEAQ. CDR3 bases: TGTGCCAGCAGCCCCTCAGGTGGGACAGGTGATCACTATGGCTACACCTTC. Translating gives CASSPSGGTGDHYGYTF.

For this clonotype: A read error may account for a junction end that differs from germline. This sequence joins TRBV4-1 and TRBJ2-7; D possibly uses TRBD1 or TRBD2 (5 bases each). The CDR3 loop spans 14 amino acids. CDR1 is MGHRA, CDR2 YSYEKL, per germline. This CDR3 reads CASSQVRGDHEQYF. DNA of the CDR3: TGCGCCAGCAGCCAAGTCCGAGGGGACCACGAGCAGTACTTT.

At least ten counts were recorded for this clonotype. The V call is TRBV7-9, the J call TRBJ2-5; 11 bases align to TRBD2. Trimming took 5 bases from V and 13 from J; bases not matched to a gene: 12. This CDR3 is 14 amino acids long. The V gene's germline CDR1 is SEHNR and CDR2 FQNEAQ (reference sequence). CDR3 DNA sequence: TGTGCCAGCAGCCATAGCGGGGGGGAGGCCGGACCGTACTTC. It is translated as CASSHSGGEAGPYF.

This clonotype was observed once. This chain joins TRBV7-2 and TRBJ1-6; no clear D. The CDR3 covers 13 residues. Per germline, CDR1 SGHTA and CDR2 FQGNSA. The V end lost 5 bases, the J end lost 7 bases, and 9 bases lay between the germline ends. CDR3 coding DNA: TGTGCCAGCAGCCTCGTTGCCAATTCACCCCTCCACTTT. This codes for CASSLVANSPLHF.

This chain uses TRBV11-1 with TRBJ2-1; TRBD2 might be the D (5 bases). The CDR3 extends over 14 amino acids. Trimming took 3 bases from V and 6 from J, leaving 12 bases between them. Germline values: CDR1 SGHAT, CDR2 FQDESV (reference sequence). The CDR3 spells CASSLAGNFNEQFF. The CDR3 nucleotides read TGTGCCAGCAGCTTGGCGGGTAACTTCAATGAGCAGTTCTTC.

The chain joins TRBV20-1 to TRBJ1-2; D uncertain. Trimming removed 0 bases from V and 8 bases from J, with 10 bases in between. The germline CDR1 and CDR2 sequences are DFQATT and SNEGSKA (reference sequence). CDR3 length: 12 residues. For the CDR3, the DNA is TGCAGTGCTAGAGATCAGGAGCGAGGCTACACCTTC. Its protein is CSARDQERGYTF.

A remark on this clonotype: One end of the junction is discordant with germline, which a read error may explain. The chain combines TRBV10-3 with TRBJ2-5; 8 bases match TRBD1. CDR1 is ENHRY, CDR2 SYGVKD, per germline. CDR3 length equals 14 residues. The CDR3 bases are TGTGCCAGCAGTCTGGGGACAGGAGGAGAGACCCAGTACTTC. It is translated as CASSLGTGGETQYF.

The V gene is TRBV20-1, the J gene TRBJ2-5, with 14 bases identical to TRBD2. The trim removed 6 bases at V and 4 bases at J, leaving 13 bases unmatched. The germline V gene encodes CDR1 DFQATT and CDR2 SNEGSKA (reference sequence). The CDR3 runs to 17 residues. CDR3 residues: CSANYPGLAGDRETQYF. The DNA of the CDR3 is TGCAGTGCAAATTATCCGGGACTAGCGGGAGACAGAGAGACCCAGTACTTC.

The genes are TRBV24-1 and TRBJ2-5; the D gene could be TRBD1 or TRBD2 (5 bases each). The CDR3 has 13 residues. Germline loops: CDR1 KGHDR, CDR2 SFDVKD. V was trimmed by 9 bases and J by 5 bases, leaving 15 bases between them. The CDR3 is CATALGRGETQYF. The CDR3 bases are TGTGCCACCGCTTTGGGGCGCGGGGAGACCCAGTACTTC.

With respect to this clonotype: The germline gene is not matched at one end of the junction; a read error may be the cause. The chain employs TRBV11-2 and TRBJ2-3; TRBD1 agrees at 9 bases. This CDR3 region has 16 residues. Per the germline V gene, CDR1 is SGHAT and CDR2 is FQNNGV. CDR3 DNA: TGTGCCAGCAGCTTAGATGGACAGGGGCCCACAGATGCGCAGTATTTT. Its protein product is CASSLDGQGPTDAQYF. The variable domain in full, with the rest retrieved from reference TRBV11-2 and TRBJ2-3, is EAGVAQSPRYKIIEKRQSVAFWCNPISGHATLYWYQQILGQGPKLLIQFQNNGVVDDSQLPKDRFSAERLKGVDSTLKIQPAKLEDSAVYLCASSLDGQGPTDAQYFGPGTRLTVL.

J is TRBJ2-3 and V is TRBV4-2; D is unresolved. Germline V gene data show CDR1 as LGHNA and CDR2 as YNFKEQ. V shed 1 base and J shed 1 base, with 24 bases lying between them. The CDR3 loop spans 20 amino acids. The CDR3 is CASSQGEEDWVVTRTDTQYF. CDR3 nucleotides: TGTGCCAGCAGCCAAGGCGAAGAGGATTGGGTCGTGACTCGCACAGATACGCAGTATTTT.

This clonotype was observed a handful of times. The chain employs TRBV20-1 and TRBJ2-7, with 12 bases identical to TRBD2. The V gene end was trimmed by 3 bases and the J gene end by 6 bases; junction bases not matched to a gene: 9. In germline, CDR1 is DFQATT, CDR2 SNEGSKA (reference sequence). The CDR3 has 15 amino acids. The CDR3 here is CSASDLAGGLGEQYF. CDR3 nucleotide sequence: TGCAGTGCTAGCGATCTAGCGGGAGGGCTTGGCGAGCAGTACTTC.

V usage is TRBV12-3 or TRBV12-4 and J usage is TRBJ1-5; 11 bases match TRBD1. The CDR3 has 16 amino acids. The ends lost 5 bases at V and 3 bases at J; junction bases unmatched: 6. The CDR3 loop is CASSDRTGGINQPQHF. CDR3 DNA sequence: TGTGCCAGCAGTGACAGGACAGGGGGCATCAATCAGCCCCAGCATTTT.

The chain has TRBV29-1 and TRBJ2-3, with D maybe TRBD2 (6 bases). The CDR3 runs 14 residues. With 3 bases removed from V and 3 bases from J, the gap between germline ends came to 13 bases. The germline CDR1 and CDR2 sequences are SQVTM and ANQGSEA. CDR3 coding DNA: TGCAGCGTTGATCTGCGGGGACTTACAGATACGCAGTATTTT. As protein: CSVDLRGLTDTQYF.